This T cell receptor (beta chain) emerged from a study of T cell repertoires in cytomegalovirus infection. Study details: The public TCR beta signatures pointed to both CMV infection and matching HLA type. The study's findings and limits: HLA-C-restricted TCR beta clonotypes specific for CMV led the ex vivo response. Adding up the frequency of public TCR beta families identified people who carried CMV plus the relevant HLA.

MiXCR, applied by TCRdb to the reads, yields one record per CDR3 protein. The data show more than 150,000 distinct CDR3 sequences, 23% seen once. This clonotype occurred a few times. The target antigen is unknown. Germline V gene lookup returns CDR1 SQVTM and CDR2 ANQGSEA. This CDR3 has 16 amino acids. V dropped 0 bases and J dropped 3 bases, with 18 bases sitting between them. The clonotype was recovered from a human donor in good health (CMV status not recorded). Some clones in this sample may be carry-over from other donors' samples. The specimen sequenced was PBMCs. The chain has TRBV29-1 and TRBJ2-7; possibly TRBD1 for D (6 bases). The DNA of the CDR3 is TGCAGCGTTGAAGACCCCGTTCTTACGGGACACTACGAGCAGTACTTC. It is translated as CSVEDPVLTGHYEQYF.